The 27 T cell receptor beta chains below come from one sample, sequenced in a study of cytomegalovirus exposure and HLA in healthy donors. Sequencing used immunoSEQ multiplex PCR; TCRdb keeps in-frame clones, though not all of them. The sample has some 340,000 clones, roughly 90% seen once. Sequencing was performed on PBMCs. These receptors were collected from a woman between 25 and 40 years old in good health and CMV-seropositive.

The rearrangement uses TRBV27 and TRBJ1-2; D gene ambiguous. V shed 7 bases and J shed 4 bases, with 28 bases lying between them. The CDR3 has 18 residues. Germline V gene sequence: CDR1 MNHEY, CDR2 SMNVEV (reference sequence). The DNA of the CDR3 is TGTGCCAGCAAGCCCCTAGTAGGCAGGAATCATTATGCCTATGGCTACACCTTC. This sequence encodes CASKPLVGRNHYAYGYTF.

This clone came up once. The chain uses TRBV18 and TRBJ1-2; D remains ambiguous. CDR3 size: 14 residues. Germline V CDR1 and CDR2: KGHSH, LQKENI. V was pared by 4 bases and J by 8 bases, with 17 bases between. CDR3 bases: TGTGCCAGCTCACGTACGACAACCAAGGAAGGCTACACCTTC. It translates to CASSRTTTKEGYTF.

The rearrangement joins TRBV4-2 to TRBJ1-2, with D uncertain. This CDR3 comprises 15 residues. The ends were cut back, 5 bases at V and 4 bases at J, with 17 bases in the middle. CDR1 and CDR2 (germline): LGHNA, YNFKEQ. CDR3 nucleotide sequence: TGTGCCAGCAGCTCAAGAGAAAGGGTACGCTATGGCTACACCTTC. Translating it yields CASSSRERVRYGYTF.

CDR3 region: CASSLGAGTSFPDTQYF. The CDR3 DNA reads TGTGCCAGCAGCTTAGGGGCCGGGACTAGTTTCCCAGATACGCAGTATTTT. The chain joins TRBV7-9 to TRBJ2-3; 8 bases map to TRBD2. Germline V gene lookup returns CDR1 SEHNR and CDR2 FQNEAQ (reference sequence). CDR3 length: 17 amino acids. V lost 1 base to trimming and J lost 4 bases; unmatched junction nucleotides: 10.

The chain employs TRBV10-3 and TRBJ1-1; 8 bases align to TRBD1. The V gene's germline CDR1 is ENHRY and CDR2 SYGVKD. CDR3 length: 14 residues. Trimming removed 5 bases from V and 0 bases from J; junction bases left unmatched: 2. The chain's CDR3 is CAISSGGLNTEAFF. Here the CDR3 DNA reads TGTGCCATCAGTTCAGGGGGCTTGAACACTGAAGCTTTCTTT.

The chain uses TRBV5-4 and TRBJ2-1; D call uncertain. The CDR3 is made up of 14 amino acids. Between the trimmed V and J ends, which lost 2 bases and 5 bases, there was a span of 11 bases. CDR1 SGHNT and CDR2 YYREEE come from the germline V gene (reference sequence). CDR3 bases: TGTGCCAGCAGCTTACCACCGCTAAACAATGAGCAGTTCTTC. Encoded protein: CASSLPPLNNEQFF.

The chain couples TRBV25-1 to TRBJ2-4; TRBD1 is a possible D gene (9 bases). Germline loops: CDR1 MGHDK, CDR2 SYGVNS. Trimming left V 1 base short and J 4 bases short, with 20 bases between. This CDR3 is built from 18 residues. Here the CDR3 DNA reads TGTGCCAGCAGTGAATGGTCGGGAGGGGGACAGGGAAAAAACATTCAGTACTTC. This gives the protein CASSEWSGGGQGKNIQYF.

The rearrangement uses TRBV30 and TRBJ1-2; D unresolved. V was shortened by 2 bases and J by 6 bases, with 10 bases between the two germline ends. The CDR3 loop spans 12 amino acids. Germline V CDR1 and CDR2: GTSNPN, SVGIG (reference sequence). The chain's CDR3 is CAWSSESHGYTF. DNA of the CDR3: TGTGCCTGGAGTTCAGAGAGTCATGGCTACACCTTC.

This clone was seen a single time. The V and J genes are TRBV7-8 and TRBJ1-1; D may be TRBD1 (6 bases). V lost 3 bases and J lost 2, with 16 bases in between. This CDR3 is 16 amino acids long. Looked up from germline, CDR1 is SGHVS and CDR2 is FQNEAQ. The CDR3: CASSLGRGSGNTEAFF. CDR3 nucleotides: TGTGCCAGCAGCTTGGGCAGGGGCAGTGGAAACACTGAAGCTTTCTTT.

A word on this clone: Other DNA sequences in this sample translate to the same CDR3. This chain uses TRBV11-3 with TRBJ1-1, with D hard to call. The CDR3 runs to 13 residues. The ends were cut back, 1 base at V and 4 bases at J, with 7 bases in the middle. Germline lookup yields CDR1 SGHNT and CDR2 YENEEA. CDR3 DNA sequence: TGTGCCAGCAGCTTAGTACGGGGCACTGAAGCTTTCTTT. Protein product: CASSLVRGTEAFF.

The chain joins TRBV29-1 to TRBJ2-5; TRBD1 aligns across 9 bases. The CDR3 sequence is 15 residues long. The ends lost 6 bases at V and 5 bases at J; junction bases unmatched: 13. The germline gives CDR1 SQVTM, CDR2 ANQGSEA. CDR3 protein: CSVVRGQGYWETQYF. For the CDR3, the DNA is TGCAGCGTGGTCCGGGGACAGGGTTATTGGGAGACCCAGTACTTC.

In its sample, this clone was seen once. V usage is TRBV4-1 and J usage is TRBJ1-5; 7 bases fit TRBD1. V dropped 6 bases and J dropped 6; count of bases not matched to a gene: 5. The length of the CDR3 is 13 residues. The V gene's germline CDR1 is MGHRA and CDR2 YSYEKL. CDR3 sequence (DNA): TGCGCCAGCAGTTACGGACAGGCTCAGCCCCAGCATTTT. Its protein product is CASSYGQAQPQHF.

This rearrangement joins TRBV19 to TRBJ1-1; no reliable D call. The germline V gene encodes CDR1 LNHDA and CDR2 SQIVND (reference sequence). Trimming cost V 7 bases and J 3 bases, with 9 bases left between them. This CDR3 is 12 amino acids long. CDR3 amino acids: CASNSGYTEAFF. CDR3 coding DNA: TGTGCCAGTAACTCGGGGTACACTGAAGCTTTCTTT.

The chain carries TRBV13 and TRBJ2-1; D is possibly TRBD1 (5 bases). Trimming stripped 3 bases from V and 2 bases from J, with 11 bases between. CDR3 length: 15 amino acids. CDR1 is PRHDT and CDR2 is FYEKMQ in the germline V gene (reference sequence). DNA for the CDR3: TGTGCCAGCAGCTTTGGTGGGGCTCCCTACAATGAGCAGTTCTTC. Translated, it gives CASSFGGAPYNEQFF.

Notes on this clone: The same CDR3 also results from other DNA sequences found in this sample. The chain employs TRBV29-1 and TRBJ2-1; D not resolved. The CDR3 covers 11 residues. Trimming removed 6 bases from V and 2 bases from J, with 5 bases in between. The germline CDR1 and CDR2 sequences are SQVTM and ANQGSEA. DNA for the CDR3: TGCAGCGTCCCGACCTACAATGAGCAGTTCTTC. Protein product: CSVPTYNEQFF.

The CDR3 DNA reads as TGCGCCAGCAGCAGGTGGCGTGAAAGCTCCTACGAGCAGTACTTC. Protein sequence: CASSRWRESSYEQYF. The genes are TRBV4-3 and TRBJ2-7; no firm D call. V was shortened by 5 bases and J by 0 bases, with 14 bases between the two germline ends. Germline-derived CDR1 and CDR2 are LGHNA and YSLEER. The CDR3 is made up of 15 amino acids.

The chain recombines TRBV4-2 with TRBJ2-7; D is unclear. The germline V and J ends were trimmed by 3 bases and 5 bases, with 23 bases remaining between them. CDR1 and CDR2 from the germline V gene are LGHNA and YNFKEQ. CDR3 size: 17 residues. The CDR3 spells CASSQVRADLPRNEQYF. The CDR3 nucleotides are TGTGCCAGCAGCCAGGTTAGGGCAGACCTTCCTCGTAACGAGCAGTACTTC.

The chain combines TRBV19 with TRBJ1-2, with TRBD1 identical over 7 bases. Germline trimming cut 0 bases from V and 5 bases from J; bases unmatched to any gene: 15. CDR1 LNHDA and CDR2 SQIVND come from the germline V gene (reference sequence). This CDR3 has 18 amino acids. CDR3 DNA sequence: TGTGCCAGTAGTATAGAAGGTCTCGGATCAGGGGGGGCTTATGGCTACACCTTC. This translates into CASSIEGLGSGGAYGYTF.

The V and J genes are TRBV29-1 and TRBJ1-2; D might be TRBD1 (6 bases). The V gene lost 5 bases and the J gene lost 8 bases, with 15 bases spanning the gap. The germline CDR1 and CDR2 sequences are SQVTM and ANQGSEA. This CDR3 has 12 amino acids. The CDR3 coding sequence is TGCAGCGTTATGACAGGACCAGGGGGCTACACCTTC. This translates into CSVMTGPGGYTF. Looking up the rest from reference TRBV29-1 and TRBJ1-2 gives the full variable domain: SAVISQKPSRDICQRGTSLTIQCQVDSQVTMMFWYRQQPGQSLTLIATANQGSEATYESGFVIDKFPISRPNLTFSTLTVSNMSPEDSSIYLCSVMTGPGGYTFGSGTRLTVV.

About this clone: Different DNA sequences within this sample yield the same CDR3. The chain joins TRBV27 to TRBJ1-5; tentatively, D is TRBD1 (6 bases). V was cut by 6 bases and J by 4 bases, with 10 bases left in between. CDR1 MNHEY and CDR2 SMNVEV come from the germline V gene (reference sequence). The CDR3 consists of 13 residues. The CDR3: CASSLQGNQPQHF. In DNA, the CDR3 is TGTGCCAGCAGCCTACAGGGAAATCAGCCCCAGCATTTT.

The chain has TRBV11-2 and TRBJ1-1, with D unclear. Germline CDR1 SGHAT, CDR2 FQNNGV. Deletions cut 7 bases from V and 0 bases from J, with 9 bases between. The CDR3 has 13 residues. CDR3 amino acids: CASTPGMNTEAFF. CDR3 bases: TGTGCCAGCACCCCTGGGATGAACACTGAAGCTTTCTTT.

The chain has TRBV30 and TRBJ2-7, with D possibly matching TRBD1 (6 bases). V was clipped by 4 bases and J by 2 bases, with 12 bases between them. There are 13 residues in the CDR3. Germline loops: CDR1 GTSNPN, CDR2 SVGIG (reference sequence). The chain's CDR3 is CAWNTGIAYEQYF. The DNA for the CDR3 is TGTGCCTGGAATACAGGGATAGCCTACGAGCAGTACTTC.

J is TRBJ2-7 and V is TRBV13, with TRBD1 matching over 10 bases. The CDR3 extends over 15 amino acids. Germline CDR1 is PRHDT and CDR2 is FYEKMQ (reference sequence). Trimming cost V 5 bases and J 0 bases; bases outside gene matches: 4. The CDR3: CASSRGDRGSYEQYF. In DNA form, the CDR3 reads TGTGCCAGCAGCCGAGGGGACAGGGGCTCCTACGAGCAGTACTTC. The full variable domain, its missing parts supplied by reference TRBV13 and TRBJ2-7, is AAGVIQSPRHLIKEKRETATLKCYPIPRHDTVYWYQQGPGQDPQFLISFYEKMQSDKGSIPDRFSAQQFSDYHSELNMSSLELGDSALYFCASSRGDRGSYEQYFGPGTRLTVT.

The J gene is TRBJ1-1, the V gene TRBV19; possibly TRBD1 for D (5 bases). Germline V lookup: CDR1 LNHDA, CDR2 SQIVND (reference sequence). Trimming cost V 4 bases and J 0 bases, with 9 bases left between them. The length of the CDR3 is 14 residues. CDR3 sequence reads: CASSTTVLNTEAFF. The CDR3 nucleotides are TGTGCCAGTAGTACGACAGTCTTGAACACTGAAGCTTTCTTT.

A few counts support this clone. The rearrangement uses TRBV29-1 and TRBJ1-1; no clear D. The CDR3 runs to 11 residues. The V and J ends lost 3 bases and 6 bases respectively, with 8 bases between them. Germline V gene data show CDR1 as SQVTM and CDR2 as ANQGSEA. Written as DNA, the CDR3 is TGCAGCGTTGAGGATATTGCTGAAGCTTTCTTT. Amino acid sequence: CSVEDIAEAFF.

The chain carries TRBV7-2 and TRBJ2-7; D gene unclear. Germline loops: CDR1 SGHTA, CDR2 FQGNSA. V lost 1 base, J lost 3 bases, and 7 bases lay in between. The CDR3 has 13 amino acids. CDR3 coding DNA: TGTGCCAGCAGCTTAGTTAGGTACTACGAGCAGTACTTC. This encodes CASSLVRYYEQYF.

The rearrangement links TRBV7-9 to TRBJ1-4, with 7 bases lining up with TRBD1. The trim removed 3 bases at V and 4 bases at J, leaving 5 bases unmatched. This CDR3 is 15 amino acids long. Germline values: CDR1 SEHNR, CDR2 FQNEAQ (reference sequence). The CDR3 bases are TGTGCCAGCAGCTTCACCGGGACAGATAATGAAAAACTGTTTTTT. Its protein is CASSFTGTDNEKLFF.